This record covers a single T cell receptor beta chain. The sample belongs to a study of identical twins. The J segment lost 3 bases and the V segment lost 5 bases, leaving 12 bases of the junction unmatched. This CDR3 spans 17 amino acids. The germline V gene has CDR1 SGHVS and CDR2 FNYEAQ. TCRdb analysed the 5' RACE reads with MiXCR anew, one entry per CDR3 protein. The sample consists of approximately 1.8 million distinct CDR3 sequences, around 29% of them appearing once. This sequence joins TRBV7-6 and TRBJ2-2; TRBD1 agrees at 7 bases. This clonotype was sampled from a newborn girl in good health. Sample: cord blood. CDR3 DNA: TGTGCCAGCAGCGCCGGGACAGTACTAGGTGACACCGGGGAGCTGTTTTTT. Encoded protein: CASSAGTVLGDTGELFF.